The 2 T cell receptor beta chains given below trace back to one sample, sequenced in a study of T cell responses to AZD1222 COVID-19 vaccine. Produced via immunoSEQ multiplex PCR; TCRdb's table is partial and in-frame only. This table has under 170,000 clones, roughly 92% appearing once. Sequenced here: peripheral blood, sampled on day 0 of AZD1222 vaccination. These receptors were obtained from an adult in good health.

The chain combines TRBV24-1 with TRBJ1-5, with 12 positions matching TRBD1. The CDR3 spans 18 residues. V shed 3 bases and J 1 base; nucleotides not matched to a gene: 6. Looked up from germline, CDR1 is KGHDR and CDR2 is SFDVKD. The DNA of the CDR3 is TGTGCCACCAGTGATGGGGGACAGGGGGCTTTGAGCAATCAGCCCCAGCATTTT. It translates to CATSDGGQGALSNQPQHF.

J is TRBJ1-2 and V is TRBV6-5; TRBD1 matches at 7 bases. This CDR3 has 16 amino acids. CDR1 MNHEY and CDR2 SVGAGI come from the germline V gene. The ends lost 0 bases at V and 4 bases at J; junction bases unmatched: 8. The CDR3 here is CASSYSGGVFSYGYTF. CDR3 bases: TGTGCCAGCAGTTACTCAGGGGGCGTTTTCTCCTATGGCTACACCTTC.